This TCR beta chain was found in a study of cytomegalovirus exposure and HLA in healthy donors. 13 Jbeta primers and 60 Vbeta primers were used for the PCR. The protocol was immunoSEQ multiplex PCR, while the TCRdb copy is restricted to in-frame clones and leaves out a portion. The repertoire holds hundreds of thousands of clones, roughly 84% seen once, with 1.3% to 1.5% in the top ten. V lost 4 bases to trimming and J lost 2 bases; unmatched junction nucleotides: 4. The CDR3 length is 15 residues. The germline V gene has CDR1 MNHEY and CDR2 SVGAGI. The rearrangement joins TRBV6-5 to TRBJ2-1; 8 bases map to TRBD2. Sequenced input: PBMCs. The receptor was derived from a girl aged 5-17 years in good health and CMV-seronegative. The CDR3 DNA reads TGTGCCAGCAGTTTAAGCGGGAGAACCTACAATGAGCAGTTCTTC. It translates to CASSLSGRTYNEQFF.